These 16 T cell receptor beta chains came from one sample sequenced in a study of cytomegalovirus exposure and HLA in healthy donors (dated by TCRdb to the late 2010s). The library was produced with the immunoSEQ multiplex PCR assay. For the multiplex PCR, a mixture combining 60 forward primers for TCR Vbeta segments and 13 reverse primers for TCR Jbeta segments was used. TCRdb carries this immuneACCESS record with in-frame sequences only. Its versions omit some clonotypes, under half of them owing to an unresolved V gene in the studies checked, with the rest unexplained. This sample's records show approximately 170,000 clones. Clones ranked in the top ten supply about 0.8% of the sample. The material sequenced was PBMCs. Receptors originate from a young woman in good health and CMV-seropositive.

The CDR3 DNA sequence: TGTGCCAGCAGCCAGGGGACAGGGGGCCGAGAGACCCAGTACTTC. This gives the protein CASSQGTGGRETQYF. The J gene is TRBJ2-5, the V gene TRBV4-2; 12 positions agree with TRBD1. CDR1 and CDR2 (germline): LGHNA, YNFKEQ. V was clipped by 3 bases and J by 4 bases; unmatched bases: 3. The CDR3 extends over 15 amino acids.

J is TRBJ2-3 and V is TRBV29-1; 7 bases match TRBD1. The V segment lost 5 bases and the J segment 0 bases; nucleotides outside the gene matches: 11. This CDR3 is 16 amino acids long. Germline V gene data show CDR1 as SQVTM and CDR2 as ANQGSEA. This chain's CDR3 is CSVRVRDSWSTDTQYF. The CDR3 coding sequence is TGCAGCGTTCGGGTCCGGGACAGCTGGAGCACAGATACGCAGTATTTT.

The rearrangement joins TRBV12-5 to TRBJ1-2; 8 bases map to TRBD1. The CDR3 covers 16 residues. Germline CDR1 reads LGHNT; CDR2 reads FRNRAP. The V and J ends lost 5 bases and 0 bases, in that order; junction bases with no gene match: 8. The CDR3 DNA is TGTGCTAGTGGTCATCTTCAGGGGGCGACTAACTATGGCTACACCTTC. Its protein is CASGHLQGATNYGYTF. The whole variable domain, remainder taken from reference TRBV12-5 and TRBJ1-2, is DARVTQTPRHKVTEMGQEVTMRCQPILGHNTVFWYRQTMMQGLELLAYFRNRAPLDDSGMPKDRFSAEMPDATLATLKIQPSEPRDSAVYFCASGHLQGATNYGYTFGSGTRLTVV.

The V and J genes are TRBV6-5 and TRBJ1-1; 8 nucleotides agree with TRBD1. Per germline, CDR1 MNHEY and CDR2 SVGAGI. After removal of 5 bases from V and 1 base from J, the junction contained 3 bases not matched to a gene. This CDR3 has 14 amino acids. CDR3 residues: CASSGDRKNTEAFF. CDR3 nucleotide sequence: TGTGCCAGCAGTGGGGACAGGAAGAACACTGAAGCTTTCTTT.

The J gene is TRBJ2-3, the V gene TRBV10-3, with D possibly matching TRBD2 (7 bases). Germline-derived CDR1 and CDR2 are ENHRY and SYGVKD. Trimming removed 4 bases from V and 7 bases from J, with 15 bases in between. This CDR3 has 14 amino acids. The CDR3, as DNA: TGTGCCATCAGTGCTGGGGGGGCGGAAAATACGCAGTATTTT. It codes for CAISAGGAENTQYF.

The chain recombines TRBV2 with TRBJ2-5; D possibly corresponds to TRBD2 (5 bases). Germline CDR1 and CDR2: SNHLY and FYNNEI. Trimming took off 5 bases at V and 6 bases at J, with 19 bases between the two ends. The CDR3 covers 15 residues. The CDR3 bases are TGTGCCAGCAGTACGCGGGCCATCACTGGCAAGACCCAGTACTTC. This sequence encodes CASSTRAITGKTQYF.

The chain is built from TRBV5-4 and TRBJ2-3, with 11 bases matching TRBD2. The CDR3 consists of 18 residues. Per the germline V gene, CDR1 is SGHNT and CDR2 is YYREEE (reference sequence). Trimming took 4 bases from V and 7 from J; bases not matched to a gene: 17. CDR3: CASSPLGAGTSGRHTQYF. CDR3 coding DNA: TGTGCCAGCAGCCCGTTGGGCGCCGGGACTAGCGGCCGTCATACGCAGTATTTT.

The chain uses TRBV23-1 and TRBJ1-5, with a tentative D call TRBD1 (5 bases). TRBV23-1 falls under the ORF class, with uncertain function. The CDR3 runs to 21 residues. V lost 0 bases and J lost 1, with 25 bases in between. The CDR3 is CASSQSPCSPTTASSNQPQHF. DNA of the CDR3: TGCGCCAGCAGTCAATCCCCTTGTTCCCCCACGACAGCTTCAAGCAATCAGCCCCAGCATTTT.

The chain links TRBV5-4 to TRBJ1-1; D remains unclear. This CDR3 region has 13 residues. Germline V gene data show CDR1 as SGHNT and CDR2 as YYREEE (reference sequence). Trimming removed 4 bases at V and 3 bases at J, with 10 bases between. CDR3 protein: CASSPRGHTEAFF. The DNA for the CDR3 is TGTGCCAGCAGCCCTCGAGGGCACACTGAAGCTTTCTTT.

Here the CDR3 reads CASSRSSGGGSGYNEQFF. The CDR3 DNA sequence: TGTGCCAGCAGTCGAAGTAGCGGCGGCGGGAGTGGGTACAATGAGCAGTTCTTC. The chain carries TRBV7-8 and TRBJ2-1; 7 bases map to TRBD2. V trimming: 6 bases; J trimming: 4 bases; junction bases outside the gene matches: 18. This CDR3 has 18 residues. Germline CDR1 and CDR2: SGHVS and FQNEAQ.

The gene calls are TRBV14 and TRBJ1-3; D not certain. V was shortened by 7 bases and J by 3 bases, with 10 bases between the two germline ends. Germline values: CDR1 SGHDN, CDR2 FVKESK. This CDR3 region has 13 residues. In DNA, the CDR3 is TGTGCCAGCACCCAGTCGGGTGGAAACACCATATATTTT. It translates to CASTQSGGNTIYF.

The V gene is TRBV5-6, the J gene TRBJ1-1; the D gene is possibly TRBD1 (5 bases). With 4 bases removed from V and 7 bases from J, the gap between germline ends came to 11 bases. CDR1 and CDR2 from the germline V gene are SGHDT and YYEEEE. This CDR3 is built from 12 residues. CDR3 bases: TGTGCCAGCAGCAACCAGGGTAATGAAGCTTTCTTT. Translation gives CASSNQGNEAFF.

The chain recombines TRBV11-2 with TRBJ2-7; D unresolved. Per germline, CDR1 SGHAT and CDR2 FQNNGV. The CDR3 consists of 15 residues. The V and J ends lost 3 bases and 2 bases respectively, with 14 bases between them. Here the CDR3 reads CASSFRALTPYEQYF. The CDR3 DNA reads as TGTGCCAGCAGCTTTAGAGCGTTAACCCCCTACGAGCAGTACTTC.

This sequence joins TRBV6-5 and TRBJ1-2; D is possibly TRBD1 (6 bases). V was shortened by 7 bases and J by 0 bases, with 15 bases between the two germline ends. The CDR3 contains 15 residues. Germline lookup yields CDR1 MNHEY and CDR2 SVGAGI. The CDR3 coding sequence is TGTGCCAGCAAAATCCCAGGGGCTACTAACTATGGCTACACCTTC. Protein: CASKIPGATNYGYTF.

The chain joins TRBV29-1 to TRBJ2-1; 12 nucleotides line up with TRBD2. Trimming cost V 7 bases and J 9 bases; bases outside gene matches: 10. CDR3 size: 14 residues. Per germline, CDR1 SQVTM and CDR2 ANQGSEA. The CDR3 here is CSAKTSGSYLEQFF. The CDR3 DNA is TGCAGCGCAAAGACTAGCGGGAGTTACCTTGAGCAGTTCTTC.

CDR3 bases: TGCGCCAGCAGCCAGGGACCCGGGACAGGGTATGGCTACACCTTC. Its translation: CASSQGPGTGYGYTF. The chain links TRBV4-3 to TRBJ1-2, with 9 bases matching TRBD1. V was clipped by 3 bases and J by 5 bases; unmatched bases: 7. Per germline, CDR1 LGHNA and CDR2 YSLEER. There are 15 residues in the CDR3.